This T cell receptor beta chain was recorded in a study of blood T cells in healthy people across ages. Trimming pared 6 bases from V and 3 bases from J, leaving 15 bases between. Germline-derived CDR1 and CDR2 are DFQATT and SNEGSKA (reference sequence). This CDR3 has 14 amino acids. The use of a sample-barcoded 5' primer and a J-beta primer mix characterized a second PCR of about 6 to 11 cycles. TCRdb analysed the 5' RACE reads with MiXCR anew, one entry per CDR3 protein. Among around 870,000 distinct CDR3 sequences listed, 29% were seen once. This clonotype was recorded many times. The chain combines TRBV20-1 with TRBJ2-1, with D tentatively TRBD1 or TRBD2 (6 bases each). This TCR derives from a woman older than 75 in good health. Sequencing was carried out using blood. CDR3 amino acids: CSANGGLLYNEQFF. The DNA of the CDR3 is TGCAGTGCCAACGGGGGCCTCCTCTACAATGAGCAGTTCTTC.